A single sample gave rise to the 26 T cell receptor beta chains below, sequenced in a study of T cell repertoires in cytomegalovirus infection. These receptors lack a known antigen. Each CDR3 protein is one row after TCRdb ran MiXCR on the reads. The sample lists 750,000 to 950,000 distinct CDR3 sequences, 25% to 30% occurring once. Sequences were derived from cultured CD8+ T cells from PBMCs, sampled from culture after CMV antigen stimulation. These TCRs come from a human donor in good health (CMV status not recorded). Some clones in this sample may be carry-over from other donors' samples.

The chain employs TRBV9 and TRBJ2-7, with D perhaps TRBD2 (5 bases). Looked up from germline, CDR1 is SGDLS and CDR2 is YYNGEE. The CDR3 length is 14 residues. The ends were cut back, 0 bases at V and 2 bases at J, with 9 bases in the middle. The CDR3 loop reads CASSVGGAAYEQYF. CDR3 DNA sequence: TGTGCCAGCAGCGTAGGGGGAGCTGCCTACGAGCAGTACTTC.

The V gene is TRBV6-1, the J gene TRBJ1-6; D may be TRBD1 (5 bases). Trimming left V 6 bases short and J 4 bases short, with 13 bases between. Germline CDR1 and CDR2: MNHNS and SASEGT. CDR3 size: 15 residues. The CDR3 here is CASSRAGVYNSPLHF. CDR3 nucleotides: TGTGCCAGCAGCCGTGCGGGGGTTTATAATTCACCCCTCCACTTT.

The genes are TRBV4-1 and TRBJ2-1; 7 bases fit TRBD2. V was pared by 3 bases and J by 6 bases, with 8 bases of the junction left unmatched. Per germline, CDR1 MGHRA and CDR2 YSYEKL. The CDR3 is 15 residues long. DNA of the CDR3: TGCGCCAGCAGCCACTACGGACTAGGTACCAATGAGCAGTTCTTC. It encodes CASSHYGLGTNEQFF.

This chain connects TRBV27 to TRBJ1-2; 8 bases agree with TRBD1. CDR1 is MNHEY, CDR2 SMNVEV, per germline (reference sequence). The V gene end was trimmed by 2 bases and the J gene end by 7 bases; junction bases not matched to a gene: 9. The CDR3 loop spans 15 amino acids. The chain's CDR3 is CASSLSQGAVVGYTF. CDR3 sequence (DNA): TGTGCCAGCAGTTTAAGTCAGGGGGCTGTTGTTGGCTACACCTTC.

In its sample, this clonotype was seen many times. This chain links TRBV7-8 with TRBJ1-4, with 7 bases lining up with TRBD1. Germline trimming cut 5 bases from V and 5 bases from J; bases unmatched to any gene: 5. The CDR3 is made up of 14 amino acids. Germline values: CDR1 SGHVS, CDR2 FQNEAQ. In nucleotides, the CDR3 is TGTGCCAGCAGCGTGGACAGGATGAATGAAAAACTGTTTTTT. As protein: CASSVDRMNEKLFF.

The rearrangement links TRBV4-1 to TRBJ1-6; 7 bases match TRBD1. This CDR3 has 15 amino acids. V was clipped by 5 bases and J by 4 bases; unmatched bases: 5. From germline, CDR1 is MGHRA and CDR2 YSYEKL. The CDR3 DNA reads as TGCGCCAGCAGCAAACAGGGGCCTTATAATTCACCCCTCCACTTT. Translated: CASSKQGPYNSPLHF.

This clonotype was picked up a small number of times. J is TRBJ1-5 and V is TRBV27; 12 positions match TRBD1. Germline CDR1 and CDR2: MNHEY and SMNVEV (reference sequence). The CDR3 runs to 15 residues. V was pared by 4 bases and J by 4 bases, with 2 bases of the junction left unmatched. CDR3 sequence reads: CASSWGQGANQPQHF. In DNA form, the CDR3 reads TGTGCCAGCAGTTGGGGACAGGGGGCAAATCAGCCCCAGCATTTT.

The chain uses TRBV15 and TRBJ1-1, with D unresolved. The germline CDR1 and CDR2 sequences are LNHNV and YYDKDF (reference sequence). V lost 0 bases, J lost 6 bases, and 11 bases lay in between. This CDR3 region has 14 residues. The CDR3 spells CATSRDEWYPEAFF. The CDR3 DNA reads TGTGCCACCAGCAGAGACGAATGGTACCCTGAAGCTTTCTTT.

The chain carries TRBV7-8 and TRBJ2-3, with a weak D call TRBD2 (7 bases). The germline V gene encodes CDR1 SGHVS and CDR2 FQNEAQ. The V gene lost 8 bases and the J gene lost 5 bases, with 14 bases spanning the gap. The CDR3 has 13 amino acids. The CDR3 nucleotides are TGTGCCAGCGGGGGGGCTGTAGTAGATACGCAGTATTTT. It is translated as CASGGAVVDTQYF. The variable domain in full, with the rest retrieved from reference TRBV7-8 and TRBJ2-3, is GAGVSQSPRYKVAKRGQDVALRCDPISGHVSLFWYQQALGQGPEFLTYFQNEAQLDKSGLPSDRFFAERPEGSVSTLKIQRTQQEDSAVYLCASGGAVVDTQYFGPGTRLTVL.

This clonotype was seen many times. This chain joins TRBV19 and TRBJ2-1, with 10 bases fitting TRBD2. V shed 5 bases, J shed 3 bases, and the junction held 4 bases outside the gene matches. CDR3 length equals 15 residues. Germline V gene sequence: CDR1 LNHDA, CDR2 SQIVND (reference sequence). The CDR3 region is CASSPLAGDYNEQFF. The CDR3 DNA sequence: TGTGCCAGTAGTCCTCTAGCGGGGGACTACAATGAGCAGTTCTTC.

The genes are TRBV29-1 and TRBJ2-7; D may be TRBD1 or TRBD2 (5 bases each). CDR1 is SQVTM, CDR2 ANQGSEA, per germline. The V end lost 0 bases, the J end lost 6 bases, and 18 bases lay between the germline ends. The CDR3 is 15 amino acids. In DNA form, the CDR3 reads TGCAGCGTTGAAGATCTTTGGGCAGGGAGCAGCGAGCAGTACTTC. This translates into CSVEDLWAGSSEQYF.

This sequence joins TRBV27 and TRBJ2-7; possible D gene TRBD1, 5 bases. The length of the CDR3 is 15 residues. Germline-derived CDR1 and CDR2 are MNHEY and SMNVEV (reference sequence). V was clipped by 2 bases and J by 3 bases, with 14 bases between them. CDR3 protein: CASSLRRRVDYEQYF. Written as DNA, the CDR3 is TGTGCCAGCAGTTTACGCCGCAGGGTAGACTACGAGCAGTACTTC.

The chain couples TRBV15 to TRBJ2-3; D not certain. Germline lookup yields CDR1 LNHNV and CDR2 YYDKDF (reference sequence). V lost 2 bases to trimming and J lost 2 bases, with 8 bases between them. This CDR3 spans 14 amino acids. The CDR3 DNA follows: TGTGCCACCAGCAGACTTTCAGTCACAGATACGCAGTATTTT. This gives the protein CATSRLSVTDTQYF.

The J gene is TRBJ1-6, the V gene TRBV11-2; D might be TRBD1 (6 bases). Germline CDR1 and CDR2: SGHAT and FQNNGV. The CDR3 totals 15 residues. V lost 5 bases, J lost 7 bases, and 15 bases lay in between. The DNA of the CDR3 is TGTGCCAGCAGCGTAACAGGGAAAAACAATTCACCCCTCCACTTT. Protein sequence: CASSVTGKNNSPLHF.

This clonotype was counted only a few times. The gene calls are TRBV11-2 and TRBJ2-3, with D possibly being TRBD2 (6 bases). Germline V gives CDR1 SGHAT, CDR2 FQNNGV. Trimming removed 0 bases at V and 2 bases at J, with 12 bases between. The CDR3 consists of 16 residues. CDR3 amino acids: CASSLEGGGTTDTQYF. CDR3 DNA sequence: TGTGCCAGCAGCTTAGAGGGTGGGGGGACCACAGATACGCAGTATTTT.

Many counts were recorded for this clonotype. The V call is TRBV27, the J call TRBJ1-2; no clear D. V lost 0 bases and J 8 bases, leaving 16 bases between the germline ends. The CDR3 runs 15 residues. Per germline, CDR1 MNHEY and CDR2 SMNVEV (reference sequence). As DNA, the CDR3 is TGTGCCAGCAGTTTATCGTCGGCCGCTCCCGTGGGCTACACCTTC. It translates to CASSLSSAAPVGYTF.

This clonotype is a singleton in its sample. The junction departs from germline at one end; a sequencing error may be responsible. V gene TRBV29-1 combines with J gene TRBJ1-1; tentative D call: TRBD1 (6 bases). The V gene's germline CDR1 is SQVTM and CDR2 ANQGSEA. CDR3 size: 15 residues. The CDR3 is CSGEGGDIWNTEAFF. In DNA, the CDR3 is TGCAGCGGTGAAGGCGGGGACATATGGAACACTGAAGCTTTCTTT.

The chain uses TRBV6-1 and TRBJ1-5; D unclear. V lost 5 bases and J lost 5, with 10 bases in between. Per germline, CDR1 MNHNS and CDR2 SASEGT. This CDR3 spans 13 amino acids. The CDR3 loop reads CASSSAEYQPQHF. CDR3 coding DNA: TGTGCCAGCAGTTCGGCAGAGTATCAGCCCCAGCATTTT.

This clonotype was found a few times. The rearrangement uses TRBV12-5 and TRBJ2-5, with D uncertain. The V end was cut by 4 bases, the J end by 5 bases, with 23 bases between. Germline-derived CDR1 and CDR2 are LGHNT and FRNRAP. This CDR3 is built from 17 residues. This CDR3 reads CASGSSRPWVMVETQYF. In DNA form, the CDR3 reads TGTGCTAGTGGTTCCAGCCGGCCATGGGTTATGGTTGAGACCCAGTACTTC.

The gene calls are TRBV4-1 and TRBJ2-1; 7 bases agree with TRBD1. Germline CDR1 and CDR2: MGHRA and YSYEKL. The CDR3 has 14 amino acids. J was trimmed by 1 base and V by 9 bases; bases with no gene match: 6. The CDR3 region is CASKGTESYNEQFF. The CDR3 DNA is TGCGCCAGTAAAGGGACAGAGTCCTACAATGAGCAGTTCTTC.

This clonotype has just a few counts. The chain joins TRBV5-8 to TRBJ1-1, with TRBD1 as a possible D gene (6 bases). Trimming cost V 2 bases and J 9 bases, with 17 bases left between them. Germline lookup yields CDR1 SGHTS and CDR2 YDEGEE. The CDR3 has 14 amino acids. DNA of the CDR3: TGTGCCAGCAGCTTTAGGCAGGGGCCCGTCAAAGCTTTCTTT. Translation: CASSFRQGPVKAFF.

This chain links TRBV6-1 with TRBJ2-2, with TRBD2 identical over 9 bases. Looked up from germline, CDR1 is MNHNS and CDR2 is SASEGT. The CDR3 loop spans 16 amino acids. The V and J ends lost 5 bases and 8 bases, in that order; junction bases with no gene match: 12. The CDR3 sequence: CASSLAGVLFEGELFF. The CDR3 nucleotides read TGTGCCAGCAGTTTAGCGGGGGTCCTTTTCGAGGGGGAGCTGTTTTTT.

In this sample, this clonotype turned up a few times. Written as DNA, the CDR3 is TGCGCCAGCAGCCAAGGGGGCTGGATCACTGAAGCTTTCTTT. Amino acid sequence: CASSQGGWITEAFF. The V gene is TRBV4-3, the J gene TRBJ1-1, with D possibly matching TRBD1 (5 bases). The CDR3 runs to 14 residues. Germline CDR1 is LGHNA and CDR2 is YSLEER. The V end lost 1 base, the J end lost 4 bases, and 10 bases lay between the germline ends.

This clonotype was picked up a small number of times. The chain uses TRBV6-1 and TRBJ2-7, with 7 bases lining up with TRBD2. V trimming: 5 bases; J trimming: 3 bases; junction bases outside the gene matches: 7. Per germline, CDR1 MNHNS and CDR2 SASEGT. This CDR3 is 14 amino acids long. The CDR3 loop is CASSRLAGDYEQYV. The CDR3 DNA sequence: TGTGCCAGCAGTCGCTTGGCGGGGGACTACGAGCAGTACGTC.

This clonotype has a handful of counts. V gene TRBV4-3 combines with J gene TRBJ2-6; no clear D gene. Trimming took 0 bases from V and 4 from J, leaving 7 bases between them. Germline V CDR1 and CDR2: LGHNA, YSLEER. This CDR3 comprises 15 residues. The CDR3 loop is CASSQDWSGANVLTF. CDR3 DNA: TGCGCCAGCAGCCAAGATTGGTCGGGGGCCAACGTCCTGACTTTC.

This clonotype appeared a few times. This sequence joins TRBV12-5 and TRBJ1-3; D call uncertain. Germline values: CDR1 LGHNT, CDR2 FRNRAP. The V and J ends lost 5 bases and 0 bases respectively, with 11 bases between them. The CDR3 length is 15 residues. The CDR3 DNA is TGTGCTAGTGGTCCTACTTCATTCTCTGGAAACACCATATATTTT. This sequence encodes CASGPTSFSGNTIYF.